The next 14 T cell receptor beta chains were all read from a single sample in a study of cytomegalovirus exposure and HLA in healthy donors. Researchers ran the PCR with 60 Vbeta and 13 Jbeta primers. Using immunoSEQ multiplex PCR, the repertoire was profiled, and TCRdb retains in-frame clones only, with some absent. The data hold fewer than 200,000 clones, with about 71% observed a single time. The sample consisted of PBMCs. The receptor source for this set is a woman in her 30s in good health and CMV-seronegative.

The CDR3 protein is CASSSGLPSTDTQYF. The DNA of the CDR3 is TGTGCCAGCAGCTCTGGACTCCCCAGCACAGATACGCAGTATTTT. The chain employs TRBV7-2 and TRBJ2-3, with a weak D call TRBD2 (5 bases). The CDR3 loop spans 15 amino acids. V gave up 4 bases and J gave up 0 bases, with 11 bases separating them. The germline CDR1 and CDR2 sequences are SGHTA and FQGNSA. Full variable domain (rest looked up from reference TRBV7-2 and TRBJ2-3): GAGVSQSPSNKVTEKGKDVELRCDPISGHTALYWYRQSLGQGLEFLIYFQGNSAPDKSGLPSDRFSAERTGGSVSTLTIQRTQQEDSAVYLCASSSGLPSTDTQYFGPGTRLTVL.

The CDR3 DNA sequence: TGTGCCAGCAGCTTAGTTCTTAGCTCCTACAATGAGCAGTTCTTC. Translated: CASSLVLSSYNEQFF. V gene TRBV7-9 combines with J gene TRBJ2-1; D is unresolved. The length of the CDR3 is 15 residues. Germline-derived CDR1 and CDR2 are SEHNR and FQNEAQ (reference sequence). The V end lost 1 base, the J end lost 0 bases, and 7 bases lay between the germline ends.

The V and J genes are TRBV2 and TRBJ2-1; 8 bases match TRBD2. The CDR3 extends over 15 amino acids. CDR1 is SNHLY, CDR2 FYNNEI, per germline. J lost 7 bases, V lost 7 bases, and 12 bases had no gene match. This chain's CDR3 is CASKRVAGRGNEQFF. In DNA, the CDR3 is TGTGCCAGCAAGAGGGTAGCGGGGAGGGGAAATGAGCAGTTCTTC.

The J gene is TRBJ1-3, the V gene TRBV29-1, with a tentative D call TRBD1 (5 bases). Germline V gene lookup returns CDR1 SQVTM and CDR2 ANQGSEA. CDR3 length equals 13 residues. Trimming took off 5 bases at V and 1 base at J, with 9 bases between the two ends. The CDR3 protein is CSVLGTSGNTIYF. CDR3 coding DNA: TGCAGCGTTCTCGGGACTTCTGGAAACACCATATATTTT.

The chain uses TRBV7-2 and TRBJ2-7; D may be TRBD1 (6 bases). The CDR3 is 14 amino acids. V gave up 5 bases and J gave up 6 bases, with 17 bases separating them. Germline CDR1 and CDR2: SGHTA and FQGNSA. In DNA form, the CDR3 reads TGTGCCAGCAGCCCAGAGGGCTCCAGGGGCGAGCAGTACTTC. Protein: CASSPEGSRGEQYF.

The CDR3 DNA sequence: TGTGCCAGTAGTTCCCTAGAAGGGACAGGGGGATATGAAGCTTTCTTT. Translating gives CASSSLEGTGGYEAFF. The rearrangement joins TRBV19 to TRBJ1-1; 11 bases are a match to TRBD1. The germline CDR1 and CDR2 sequences are LNHDA and SQIVND (reference sequence). J gave up 7 bases and V 5 bases, and 12 bases lay outside the gene matches. CDR3 length: 16 residues.

The chain is built from TRBV30 and TRBJ1-5; no clear D. V shed 2 bases and J shed 4 bases, with 9 bases lying between them. The CDR3 contains 13 residues. From germline, CDR1 is GTSNPN and CDR2 SVGIG (reference sequence). CDR3 DNA: TGTGCCTGGAGTCCCCTTAGAAATCAGCCCCAGCATTTT. This sequence encodes CAWSPLRNQPQHF.

V gene TRBV5-6 combines with J gene TRBJ1-4, with 9 bases identical to TRBD1. The CDR3 sequence is 14 residues long. Germline V gene lookup returns CDR1 SGHDT and CDR2 YYEEEE. V lost 4 bases, J lost 8 bases, and 6 bases stayed unmatched. In DNA, the CDR3 is TGTGCCAGCAGCGGTTCCGGGACAGGGGAAAAACTGTTTTTT. Protein sequence: CASSGSGTGEKLFF.

This chain joins TRBV9 and TRBJ1-6; no reliable D call. CDR1 SGDLS and CDR2 YYNGEE come from the germline V gene. Trimming removed 0 bases from V and 7 bases from J, with 11 bases in between. The CDR3 totals 15 residues. DNA of the CDR3: TGTGCCAGCAGCGTAGGAGGCGGATTAAATTCACCCCTCCACTTT. Its protein is CASSVGGGLNSPLHF.

The chain is built from TRBV28 and TRBJ1-2; tentatively, D is TRBD1 (6 bases). V was shortened by 8 bases and J by 5 bases, with 12 bases between the two germline ends. The length of the CDR3 is 12 residues. Germline CDR1 and CDR2: MDHEN and SYDVKM. CDR3 region: CASLLRGYGYTF. The CDR3 region has the DNA TGTGCCAGCCTCTTGAGGGGGTATGGCTACACCTTC.

The chain joins TRBV2 to TRBJ2-3; the D is unclear. V was pared by 3 bases and J by 7 bases, with 14 bases between. The germline V gene has CDR1 SNHLY and CDR2 FYNNEI. The CDR3 is made up of 14 amino acids. CDR3 sequence: CASSDWQVPHTQYF. Here the CDR3 DNA reads TGTGCCAGCAGTGATTGGCAGGTTCCTCATACGCAGTATTTT.

V usage is TRBV30 and J usage is TRBJ1-1; D is ambiguous. Germline V gene data show CDR1 as GTSNPN and CDR2 as SVGIG (reference sequence). V lost 2 bases and J 4 bases, leaving 8 bases between the germline ends. The length of the CDR3 is 12 residues. The CDR3 DNA is TGTGCCTGGAGTCGGGTCATCACTGAAGCTTTCTTT. Amino acid sequence: CAWSRVITEAFF.

This chain uses TRBV9 with TRBJ1-2; D gene uncertain. The CDR3 has 13 residues. CDR1 is SGDLS and CDR2 is YYNGEE in the germline V gene. The V end was cut by 0 bases, the J end by 6 bases, with 9 bases between. In nucleotides, the CDR3 is TGTGCCAGCAGCGTAGGAGTATTTGATGGCTACACCTTC. Residues: CASSVGVFDGYTF.

The V call is TRBV15, the J call TRBJ1-2; D remains unclear. CDR3 size: 16 residues. Germline assignment: CDR1 LNHNV and CDR2 YYDKDF (reference sequence). V was cut by 0 bases and J by 4 bases, with 15 bases left in between. In DNA form, the CDR3 reads TGTGCCACCAGCAGAGATCCGGGAGTCTTGGTCTATGGCTACACCTTC. Translating gives CATSRDPGVLVYGYTF.